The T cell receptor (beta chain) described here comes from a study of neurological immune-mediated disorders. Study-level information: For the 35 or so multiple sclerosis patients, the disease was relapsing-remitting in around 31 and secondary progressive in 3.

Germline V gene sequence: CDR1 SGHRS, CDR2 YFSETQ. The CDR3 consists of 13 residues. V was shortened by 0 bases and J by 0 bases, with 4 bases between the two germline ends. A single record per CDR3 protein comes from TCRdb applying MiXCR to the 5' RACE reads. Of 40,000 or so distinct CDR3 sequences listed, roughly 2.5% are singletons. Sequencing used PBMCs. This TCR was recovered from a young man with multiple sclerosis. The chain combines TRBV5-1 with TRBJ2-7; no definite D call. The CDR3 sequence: CASSLDDSYEQYF. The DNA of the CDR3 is TGCGCCAGCAGCTTGGACGACTCCTACGAGCAGTACTTC.